Below are 31 T cell receptor beta chains sequenced from a single sample in a study of human T cells and chemical hapten exposure. TCRdb reprocessed the RACE reads with MiXCR, giving one entry per CDR3 protein. The profile shows tens of thousands of distinct CDR3 sequences, about 7.6% of them singletons. This sample's time point: pre-sensitization, week 0. Treatment described: therapeutic diphenylcyclopropenone sensitization with weekly scalp DPC. This specimen was whole blood, taken in connection with sensitization to the hapten diphenylcyclopropenone (DPC). The receptors originated from a woman in her fifties or sixties with alopecia areata. Some clones in this sample may be carry-over from other donors' samples.

This clonotype was detected ten times or more. The chain combines TRBV4-1 with TRBJ2-1; TRBD1 aligns across 7 bases. Germline trimming cut 5 bases from V and 2 bases from J; bases unmatched to any gene: 6. Germline loops: CDR1 MGHRA, CDR2 YSYEKL. This CDR3 has 15 residues. The CDR3 DNA sequence: TGCGCCAGCAGCTTATCCGGGACAGCCTACAATGAGCAGTTCTTC. It translates to CASSLSGTAYNEQFF.

This clonotype was counted ten times or more. The chain uses TRBV5-4 and TRBJ2-7; 8 positions agree with TRBD2. The CDR3 has 15 residues. Germline CDR1 reads SGHNT; CDR2 reads YYREEE (reference sequence). Trimming took 0 bases from V and 3 from J; bases not matched to a gene: 5. CDR3 in amino acids: CASSLETSGFYEQYF. The DNA for the CDR3 is TGTGCCAGCAGCTTGGAAACTAGCGGATTCTACGAGCAGTACTTC.

The chain is built from TRBV7-3 and TRBJ2-3; D is possibly TRBD1 or TRBD2 (5 bases each). CDR3 length: 17 residues. The V end lost 0 bases, the J end lost 0 bases, and 13 bases lay between the germline ends. Germline CDR1 reads SGHTA; CDR2 reads FQGTGA. As DNA, the CDR3 is TGTGCCAGCAGCTTAACGACCGGGACCCTTAGCACAGATACGCAGTATTTT. This sequence encodes CASSLTTGTLSTDTQYF.

The chain carries TRBV5-4 and TRBJ2-5; 14 bases line up with TRBD2. Germline V gene sequence: CDR1 SGHNT, CDR2 YYREEE (reference sequence). The CDR3 spans 15 residues. J lost 3 bases, V lost 4 bases, and 2 bases had no gene match. CDR3 DNA sequence: TGTGCCAGCAGCCTGACTAGCGGGAGGGAAGAGACCCAGTACTTC. Translated: CASSLTSGREETQYF.

This clonotype showed up many times. In DNA, the CDR3 is TGTGCCAGCAGTTACCCACGGGCCCAAAACATTCAGTACTTC. It is translated as CASSYPRAQNIQYF. The chain has TRBV6-2 or TRBV6-3 and TRBJ2-4; D is uncertain. V lost 2 bases, J lost 5 bases, and 10 bases lay in between. The CDR3 extends over 14 amino acids. Looked up from germline, CDR1 is MNHEY and CDR2 is SVGEGT.

This clonotype was detected ten times or more. The chain recombines TRBV12-3 or TRBV12-4 with TRBJ1-5; D uncertain. Trimming removed 6 bases at V and 6 bases at J, with 15 bases between. The CDR3 is 14 amino acids. This chain's CDR3 is CASSPGPRGQPQHF. The DNA of the CDR3 is TGTGCCAGCAGCCCCGGGCCACGAGGTCAGCCCCAGCATTTT.

This clonotype was observed at least ten times. The CDR3 DNA reads TGTGCCAGCAGCCGGAGTCGCGAGCTGTTTTTT. Protein product: CASSRSRELFF. This rearrangement joins TRBV12-3 or TRBV12-4 to TRBJ2-2; no firm D call. CDR3 length: 11 amino acids. Trimming took off 6 bases at V and 11 bases at J, with 10 bases between the two ends.

This clonotype was found many times. The V call is TRBV20-1, the J call TRBJ1-1; D possibly corresponds to TRBD1 (5 bases). Between the trimmed V and J ends, which lost 2 bases and 6 bases, there was a span of 16 bases. This CDR3 is 14 amino acids long. Germline values: CDR1 DFQATT, CDR2 SNEGSKA (reference sequence). CDR3 sequence: CSARPARARAEAFF. As DNA, the CDR3 is TGCAGTGCTAGACCGGCCAGGGCGAGGGCTGAAGCTTTCTTT.

In its sample, this clonotype was seen many times. The chain uses TRBV5-5 and TRBJ1-6, with D uncertain. V lost 0 bases, J lost 5 bases, and 6 bases lay in between. The germline CDR1 and CDR2 sequences are SGHKS and YYEKEE (reference sequence). CDR3 length: 14 residues. The CDR3 DNA sequence: TGTGCCAGCAGCTTGGACGTAAATAATTCACCCCTCCACTTT. This codes for CASSLDVNNSPLHF.

The V and J genes are TRBV7-2 and TRBJ1-5; D uncertain. The CDR3 length is 14 residues. V dropped 5 bases and J dropped 7 bases, with 15 bases sitting between them. Per germline, CDR1 SGHTA and CDR2 FQGNSA. CDR3 in DNA: TGTGCCAGCAGCCCAGGCCAGGCGAGGCAGCCCCAGCATTTT. It is translated as CASSPGQARQPQHF.

This clonotype occurred many times. The chain carries TRBV12-3 or TRBV12-4 and TRBJ2-1; 12 bases align to TRBD2. The CDR3 consists of 15 residues. The J segment lost 6 bases and the V segment lost 3 bases, leaving 3 bases of the junction unmatched. CDR3 loop: CASSFRTSGINEQFF. The CDR3 nucleotides read TGTGCCAGCAGTTTTAGGACTAGCGGGATCAATGAGCAGTTCTTC.

This clonotype was counted at least ten times. V usage is TRBV6-1 and J usage is TRBJ1-5; D unclear. The CDR3 is 14 residues long. The germline V gene encodes CDR1 MNHNS and CDR2 SASEGT. V lost 1 base to trimming and J lost 9 bases, with 13 bases between them. CDR3 sequence (DNA): TGTGCCAGCAGTGAAGGGATTCGATCAGGGCCCCAGCATTTT. It translates to CASSEGIRSGPQHF.

The DNA for the CDR3 is TGTGCCAGCAGTATGCGCGTTAGGGGACCTCAAGAGACCCAGTACTTC. Protein product: CASSMRVRGPQETQYF. The chain couples TRBV2 to TRBJ2-5; D may be TRBD1 or TRBD2 (5 bases each). Per the germline V gene, CDR1 is SNHLY and CDR2 is FYNNEI. CDR3 length: 16 residues. The V end was cut by 5 bases, the J end by 2 bases, with 18 bases between.

V is TRBV10-3 and J is TRBJ1-2; D is possibly TRBD1 (6 bases). V was clipped by 10 bases and J by 5 bases, with 14 bases between them. The CDR3 contains 12 residues. Germline V gene lookup returns CDR1 ENHRY and CDR2 SYGVKD. In DNA form, the CDR3 reads TGTGCCACGGGGGGCGGACGGTATGGCTACACCTTC. It specifies CATGGGRYGYTF.

There are many counts of this clonotype. The V gene is TRBV27, the J gene TRBJ1-3, with 10 bases matching TRBD1. Germline V gene sequence: CDR1 MNHEY, CDR2 SMNVEV (reference sequence). The CDR3 contains 15 residues. With 2 bases clipped from V and 2 bases from J, the junction kept 0 bases outside the gene matches. The CDR3 reads CASSLGTGAGNTIYF. CDR3 DNA sequence: TGTGCCAGCAGTTTAGGGACAGGGGCTGGAAACACCATATATTTT.

This clonotype was found many times. The chain is built from TRBV20-1 and TRBJ2-5; 8 bases match TRBD2. Trimming at V came to 1 base and at J to 1 base, leaving 5 bases not matched to a gene. Germline V gene sequence: CDR1 DFQATT, CDR2 SNEGSKA (reference sequence). This CDR3 is 15 amino acids long. The CDR3 here is CSARGGSGTQETQYF. The CDR3 nucleotides are TGCAGTGCTAGAGGGGGTAGCGGGACCCAAGAGACCCAGTACTTC.

This clonotype was observed at least ten times. The CDR3 region has the DNA TGCAGTGCTAGAGATCCGGCAGACACCTCTAGCACAGATACGCAGTATTTT. Amino acids: CSARDPADTSSTDTQYF. The chain recombines TRBV20-1 with TRBJ2-3; no clear D. Per the germline V gene, CDR1 is DFQATT and CDR2 is SNEGSKA (reference sequence). Trimming took off 0 bases at V and 0 bases at J, with 16 bases between the two ends. The CDR3 length is 17 residues.

There are a few counts of this clonotype. The chain couples TRBV3-1 to TRBJ1-1; a possible D gene is TRBD1 (5 bases). V was cut by 3 bases and J by 4 bases, with 6 bases left in between. The CDR3 extends over 12 amino acids. The germline V gene has CDR1 LGHDT and CDR2 YNNKEL (reference sequence). The CDR3 DNA is TGTGCCAGCAGCCAGGGGGTCACTGAAGCTTTCTTT. It encodes CASSQGVTEAFF.

The gene calls are TRBV6-2 or TRBV6-3 and TRBJ2-1, with 12 nucleotides matching TRBD2. This CDR3 is 17 amino acids long. Germline loops: CDR1 MNHEY, CDR2 SVGEGT. V lost 0 bases to trimming and J lost 8 bases; unmatched junction nucleotides: 8. CDR3 in DNA: TGTGCCAGCAGTTACTCTCTGACTAGCGGGAGTTCGTATGAGCAGTTCTTC. Its translation: CASSYSLTSGSSYEQFF.

This clonotype was detected many times. The V and J genes are TRBV18 and TRBJ1-1; TRBD1 is a possible D gene (6 bases). Per germline, CDR1 KGHSH and CDR2 LQKENI. V dropped 0 bases and J dropped 0 bases, with 8 bases sitting between them. The CDR3 extends over 15 amino acids. The CDR3 loop is CASSPPDSLNTEAFF. The CDR3 region has the DNA TGTGCCAGCTCACCACCGGACAGCTTGAACACTGAAGCTTTCTTT.

This clonotype was recorded at least ten times. The chain recombines TRBV6-6 with TRBJ1-6, with unresolved D. Germline assignment: CDR1 MNHNY and CDR2 SVGAGI (reference sequence). This CDR3 is built from 15 residues. Trimming shortened V by 4 bases and J by 0 bases, and 7 bases separated the two germline ends. CDR3 DNA: TGTGCCAGCAGTTTGGCGAGCTCCTATAATTCACCCCTCCACTTT. It yields the protein CASSLASSYNSPLHF.

The rearrangement joins TRBV7-9 to TRBJ2-3, with 7 bases lining up with TRBD2. Trimming cost V 4 bases and J 0 bases; bases outside gene matches: 1. CDR3 length equals 14 residues. CDR1 and CDR2 from the germline V gene are SEHNR and FQNEAQ (reference sequence). The CDR3 region has the DNA TGTGCCAGCAGCTATAGCGGGAGCACAGATACGCAGTATTTT. This encodes CASSYSGSTDTQYF.

This clonotype was seen a single time. The chain joins TRBV28 to TRBJ2-7, with 8 positions matching TRBD1. Per germline, CDR1 MDHEN and CDR2 SYDVKM. The CDR3 extends over 12 amino acids. With 6 bases clipped from V and 3 bases from J, the junction kept 1 base outside the gene matches. CDR3 in amino acids: CASRGQDYEQYF. CDR3 sequence (DNA): TGTGCCAGCAGGGGACAGGACTACGAGCAGTACTTC.

This clonotype was recorded a few times. The chain combines TRBV4-3 with TRBJ1-6, with D unclear. Trimming removed 3 bases from V and 7 bases from J, with 19 bases in between. Germline lookup yields CDR1 LGHNA and CDR2 YSLEER. The CDR3 length is 17 residues. The CDR3 DNA reads TGCGCCAGCAGCCACGTTGGAGGTGGGGTCCTAAATTCACCCCTCCACTTT. Translation gives CASSHVGGGVLNSPLHF.

This clonotype was found many times. This rearrangement joins TRBV6-1 to TRBJ2-3; 11 bases agree with TRBD2. CDR3 length: 18 residues. V shed 4 bases and J 4 bases; nucleotides not matched to a gene: 13. Germline loops: CDR1 MNHNS, CDR2 SASEGT. The CDR3 region is CASSALAGGRRGSDTQYF. The CDR3 nucleotides read TGTGCCAGCAGTGCCCTAGCGGGAGGCAGGCGGGGATCAGATACGCAGTATTTT.

The chain employs TRBV6-5 and TRBJ2-2, with unresolved D. Germline V gene lookup returns CDR1 MNHEY and CDR2 SVGAGI. The CDR3 runs 16 residues. The ends were cut back, 5 bases at V and 1 base at J, with 14 bases in the middle. The CDR3 is CASSPLPSVNTGELFF. The DNA for the CDR3 is TGTGCCAGCAGTCCCCTCCCGTCGGTGAACACCGGGGAGCTGTTTTTT.

There are many counts of this clonotype. The gene calls are TRBV28 and TRBJ2-6; possibly TRBD1 for D (6 bases). V lost 6 bases, J lost 4 bases, and 25 bases lay in between. The germline V gene encodes CDR1 MDHEN and CDR2 SYDVKM. The CDR3 totals 19 residues. The CDR3 nucleotides read TGTGCCAGCAGCCAGACAGGTTACGGTTTAGGTTCCGGGGCCAACGTCCTGACTTTC. Protein: CASSQTGYGLGSGANVLTF.

J is TRBJ2-2 and V is TRBV5-4; D is undetermined. Germline CDR1 SGHNT, CDR2 YYREEE (reference sequence). V lost 3 bases and J lost 1, with 4 bases in between. The CDR3 consists of 13 residues. The CDR3 bases are TGTGCCAGCAGCTCACAGAACACCGGGGAGCTGTTTTTT. This encodes CASSSQNTGELFF. Filled out from reference TRBV5-4 and TRBJ2-2, the complete variable domain reads ETGVTQSPTHLIKTRGQQVTLRCSSQSGHNTVSWYQQALGQGPQFIFQYYREEENGRGNFPPRFSGLQFPNYSSELNVNALELDDSALYLCASSSQNTGELFFGEGSRLTVL.

This clonotype was seen a few times. The chain is built from TRBV29-1 and TRBJ1-1, with D possibly TRBD1 on 6 matching bases. Germline loops: CDR1 SQVTM, CDR2 ANQGSEA. The ends were cut back, 8 bases at V and 12 bases at J, with 31 bases in the middle. The CDR3 totals 15 residues. As DNA, the CDR3 is TGCAGCCCGAGCCCCGGGACACCCAAATACTGGAGAACTTTCTTT. Translation: CSPSPGTPKYWRTFF.

This chain joins TRBV6-1 and TRBJ1-6; the match to TRBD1 covers 7 bases. The CDR3 totals 15 residues. Germline trimming cut 3 bases from V and 8 bases from J; bases unmatched to any gene: 7. Germline loops: CDR1 MNHNS, CDR2 SASEGT. The CDR3 coding sequence is TGTGCCAGCAGTGAGCTACAGGGGAGGCATTCACCCCTCCACTTT. Protein: CASSELQGRHSPLHF.

This clonotype appeared many times. The V and J genes are TRBV6-1 and TRBJ2-1; 13 bases are a match to TRBD2. V trimming: 2 bases; J trimming: 8 bases; junction bases outside the gene matches: 6. The germline gives CDR1 MNHNS, CDR2 SASEGT. The CDR3 has 16 amino acids. The CDR3 nucleotides read TGTGCCAGCAGTGAACGCGGACTAGCGGGAGCTGATGAGCAGTTCTTC. This encodes CASSERGLAGADEQFF.